These T cell receptor beta chains were read from a single sample in a study of cytomegalovirus exposure and HLA in healthy donors. Assay: immunoSEQ multiplex PCR; the TCRdb copy retains only in-frame clones and omits some. The sample contains about 280,000 clones, roughly 90% of which appear only once. Sequences were obtained from PBMCs. All receptors derive from a woman aged 18 to 35 in good health and CMV-seronegative. CDR3s include the opening cysteine and the closing phenylalanine or tryptophan. The D gene is left open where the match is weak. A row's size may be missing; if present it is once, few, many or a size class.

clone size	J gene	D gene	V gene	CDR3 DNA	CDR3 protein
once	TRBJ1-1	NA	TRBV9	TGTGCCAGCACCCCCGGGGGGCTGAACACTGAAGCTTTCTTT	CASTPGGLNTEAFF
NA	TRBJ1-1	TRBD1	TRBV2	TGTGCCAGCAGTGGCCATTATACAGGGGGCTACACTGAAGCTTTCTTT	CASSGHYTGGYTEAFF
NA	TRBJ1-4	TRBD1	TRBV2	TGTGCCAGCAGGTTAAACAGGGGGGCTAATGAAAAACTGTTTTTT	CASRLNRGANEKLFF
once	TRBJ1-1	NA	TRBV28	TGTGCCAGCAGTCCCCCCGCGGGGAGGATGAACACTGAAGCTTTCTTT	CASSPPAGRMNTEAFF
NA	TRBJ2-7	NA	TRBV28	TGTGCCAGCAGTTTCTCGAGGGGGTCCTTCGAGCAGTACTTC	CASSFSRGSFEQYF
NA	TRBJ2-1	NA	TRBV5-1	TGCGCCAGCAGCCCCAGGACTAACTACAATGAGCAGTTCTTC	CASSPRTNYNEQFF
NA	TRBJ1-6	NA	TRBV28	TGTGCCAGCAGCCCCCCAGGAGGGATGGGTGACTCACCCCTCCACTTT	CASSPPGGMGDSPLHF
NA	TRBJ1-5	NA	TRBV28	TGTGCCAGCAGAAACCGGGACACCCGTGGAGGCAATCAGCCCCAGCATTTT	CASRNRDTRGGNQPQHF
NA	TRBJ2-5	NA	TRBV6-6	TGTGCCAGCAGTTACTGGGGCCCCACCGGCGAGACCCAGTACTTC	CASSYWGPTGETQYF
NA	TRBJ2-1	TRBD2	TRBV6-5	TGTGCCAGCAGGACCGGGACTAGCGGGATAAGTGAGCAGTTCTTC	CASRTGTSGISEQFF
NA	TRBJ1-6	NA	TRBV2	TGTGCCAGCAGTGACCCGGGGGAGGGCTTCGGAGGACCCCTCCACTTT	CASSDPGEGFGGPLHF
NA	TRBJ2-1	NA	TRBV4-1	TGCGCCAGCAGCCAACTTCTGACTAGGATTGAGCAGTTCTTC	CASSQLLTRIEQFF
NA	TRBJ2-5	TRBD2	TRBV18	TGTGCCAGCTCACCACCTGGCTCTAGCGGGAGGCGGGAGACCCAGTACTTC	CASSPPGSSGRRETQYF
NA	TRBJ1-2	TRBD1	TRBV19	TGTGCCAGTAGTATTGAGACAGGGACGGGCTATGGCTACACCTTC	CASSIETGTGYGYTF
NA	TRBJ1-1	NA	TRBV5-4	TGTGCCAGCAGCTTGGGTTTGGAGGGCCCCATGAACACTGAAGCTTTCTTT	CASSLGLEGPMNTEAFF
NA	TRBJ1-2	TRBD1	TRBV28	TGTGCCAGCAGTCACGGGGACAGGGACTATGGCTACACCTTC	CASSHGDRDYGYTF
NA	TRBJ1-3	NA	TRBV7-8	TGTGCCAGCAGCTTAGGGGGACTTCTCAGGGGAAACACCATATATTTT	CASSLGGLLRGNTIYF
NA	TRBJ2-1	TRBD2	TRBV5-1	TGCGCCAGCAGCAACCGGACTAGCGGGAGGAATGAGCAGTTCTTC	CASSNRTSGRNEQFF
few	TRBJ1-2	TRBD1	TRBV19	TGTGCCAGTAGTGGACAGGGGAACTATGGCTACACCTTC	CASSGQGNYGYTF
NA	TRBJ1-5	NA	TRBV28	TGTGCCAGCAGCAATGGCTGGGGGCTTTATCAGCCCCAGCATTTT	CASSNGWGLYQPQHF
NA	TRBJ2-7	NA	TRBV19	TGTGCCAGTAGTGCAGGGGTCTCCGAGCAGTACTTC	CASSAGVSEQYF
once	TRBJ2-7	TRBD1	TRBV5-1	TGCGCCAGCAGTGGGACAGGAATATACGAGCAGTACTTC	CASSGTGIYEQYF
NA	TRBJ2-1	NA	TRBV5-1	TGCGCCAGCAGCTTGGTGGAGCGGCCCTACAATGAGCAGTTCTTC	CASSLVERPYNEQFF
NA	TRBJ2-1	NA	TRBV18	TGTGCCAGCTCACCTGAGAAGAATGAGCAGTTCTTC	CASSPEKNEQFF
NA	TRBJ2-7	NA	TRBV2	TGTGCCAGCAAAGTAGAGGGGGCCTACGAGCAGTACTTC	CASKVEGAYEQYF
NA	TRBJ2-1	NA	TRBV4-3	TGCGCCAGCAGCCAAGAGGAGGCACCGGAGCAGTTCTTC	CASSQEEAPEQFF
NA	TRBJ2-3	TRBD2	TRBV10-3	TGTGCCATCAGAGATCCGGGACTAGCGCCCCGCACAGATACGCAGTATTTT	CAIRDPGLAPRTDTQYF
NA	TRBJ1-1	TRBD1	TRBV7-9	TGTGCCAGCAGCTTAGGCGCCAGGGGGACCACTGAAGCTTTCTTT	CASSLGARGTTEAFF
NA	TRBJ1-2	TRBD1	TRBV5-1	TGCGCCAGCAGCTTGGGTCGACAGGGATTATATGGCTACACCTTC	CASSLGRQGLYGYTF